This passage covers 23 T cell receptor beta chains from one sample sequenced in a study of T-cell reconstitution after alpha-beta-depleted transplantation in children. Unique molecular identifiers were incorporated when the TCRbeta library was constructed. TCRdb recomputed calls from the PCR reads with MiXCR, one row per CDR3 protein. The data contain around 490,000 distinct CDR3 sequences, over 10% of them seen just once; the ten biggest clones take up roughly 15%. The source material was PBMCs, mostly from graft donor cells, sampled 180 days after TCRalphabeta/CD19-depleted stem cell transplant. The receptors were gathered from a female patient aged 2-15 years who had a stem cell transplant for aplastic anemia, so the T cells may come from the graft donor.

This clonotype was counted only a few times. The chain couples TRBV4-3 to TRBJ2-7, with TRBD2 identical over 7 bases. V shed 0 bases, J shed 7 bases, and the junction held 12 bases outside the gene matches. Germline CDR1 reads LGHNA; CDR2 reads YSLEER. CDR3 length equals 16 residues. DNA for the CDR3: TGCGCCAGCAGCCAAGAACCCTCGGCGGGAGATTGGGAGCAGTACTTC. This encodes CASSQEPSAGDWEQYF.

This chain links TRBV28 with TRBJ1-2; 8 nucleotides align to TRBD1. Germline lookup yields CDR1 MDHEN and CDR2 SYDVKM. Losses at the gene ends were 6 bases for V and 6 bases for J; bases not matched to a gene: 6. This CDR3 region has 13 residues. The CDR3 spells CASSMDRADGYTF. DNA for the CDR3: TGTGCCAGCAGCATGGACAGGGCTGATGGCTACACCTTC.

This clonotype was observed a few times. The chain uses TRBV7-2 and TRBJ2-1; 10 bases match TRBD1. The CDR3 is made up of 17 amino acids. V was pared by 5 bases and J by 4 bases, with 11 bases of the junction left unmatched. Per the germline V gene, CDR1 is SGHTA and CDR2 is FQGNSA. In nucleotides, the CDR3 is TGTGCCAGCAGCCTATCCGGAGGGACAGGGGTTTACAATGAGCAGTTCTTC. This translates into CASSLSGGTGVYNEQFF.

This clonotype was detected only a few times. J is TRBJ2-5 and V is TRBV28; 8 bases line up with TRBD1. J lost 5 bases, V lost 6 bases, and 8 bases had no gene match. CDR3 size: 14 residues. From germline, CDR1 is MDHEN and CDR2 SYDVKM. CDR3 bases: TGTGCCAGCAGACCGACAGGGGCAGCGGAGACCCAGTACTTC. It codes for CASRPTGAAETQYF.

This clonotype was counted a few times. The rearrangement uses TRBV5-8 and TRBJ1-1, with D hard to call. CDR1 and CDR2 from the germline V gene are SGHTS and YDEGEE. V was clipped by 0 bases and J by 0 bases, with 6 bases between them. This CDR3 region has 14 residues. Here the CDR3 reads CASSLELVNTEAFF. DNA of the CDR3: TGTGCCAGCAGCTTGGAGCTGGTGAACACTGAAGCTTTCTTT.

This clonotype was found many times. The chain couples TRBV20-1 to TRBJ2-2; 10 bases match TRBD2. Germline CDR1 is DFQATT and CDR2 is SNEGSKA (reference sequence). V lost 0 bases to trimming and J lost 5 bases; unmatched junction nucleotides: 12. This CDR3 has 18 amino acids. CDR3 DNA sequence: TGCAGTGCTAGAGATCGGTGGCTAGCGGGAGCCCCGACCGGGGAGCTGTTTTTT. It translates to CSARDRWLAGAPTGELFF.

At least ten counts were recorded for this clonotype. V gene TRBV5-1 combines with J gene TRBJ2-1, with a tentative D call TRBD1 (5 bases). Trimming removed 4 bases at V and 8 bases at J, with 22 bases between. Germline V gene sequence: CDR1 SGHRS, CDR2 YFSETQ. CDR3 size: 16 residues. The CDR3 DNA reads TGCGCCAGCAGCCCGGACAAGGGGCCCAAGGCGGATGAGCAGTTCTTC. Protein product: CASSPDKGPKADEQFF. Full variable domain (outside the CDR3, taken from reference TRBV5-1 and TRBJ2-1): KAGVTQTPRYLIKTRGQQVTLSCSPISGHRSVSWYQQTPGQGLQFLFEYFSETQRNKGNFPGRFSGRQFSNSRSEMNVSTLELGDSALYLCASSPDKGPKADEQFFGPGTRLTVL.

The table lists this clonotype with a few counts. The V call is TRBV15, the J call TRBJ2-3, with 7 bases lining up with TRBD2. This CDR3 spans 14 amino acids. Germline assignment: CDR1 LNHNV and CDR2 YYDKDF (reference sequence). Trimming cost V 5 bases and J 0 bases; bases outside gene matches: 2. The CDR3 DNA reads as TGTGCCACCAGCTATAGCGGGAGCACAGATACGCAGTATTTT. Its translation is CATSYSGSTDTQYF. The variable domain in full, completed from reference TRBV15 and TRBJ2-3, reads DAMVIQNPRYQVTQFGKPVTLSCSQTLNHNVMYWYQQKSSQAPKLLFHYYDKDFNNEADTPDNFQSRRPNTSFCFLDIRSPGLGDTAMYLCATSYSGSTDTQYFGPGTRLTVL.

This clonotype was seen many times. This chain links TRBV9 with TRBJ2-1, with 7 bases matching TRBD1. After removal of 3 bases from V and 12 bases from J, the junction contained 6 bases not matched to a gene. The length of the CDR3 is 12 residues. The germline CDR1 and CDR2 sequences are SGDLS and YYNGEE. CDR3 sequence (DNA): TGTGCCAGCAGCGAGGACAGGCTGGGGCAGTTCTTC. Translated: CASSEDRLGQFF.

The gene calls are TRBV5-6 and TRBJ2-7; perhaps TRBD2 as D (5 bases). The length of the CDR3 is 13 residues. Germline lookup yields CDR1 SGHDT and CDR2 YYEEEE. V was cut by 0 bases and J by 6 bases, with 10 bases left in between. The CDR3 DNA follows: TGTGCCAGCAGCTTGGCGACTCGGGGCGAGCAGTACTTC. Protein sequence: CASSLATRGEQYF.

This sequence joins TRBV4-1 and TRBJ2-5; D is perhaps TRBD2 (5 bases). The V gene's germline CDR1 is MGHRA and CDR2 YSYEKL. V dropped 4 bases and J dropped 3 bases, with 9 bases sitting between them. There are 13 residues in the CDR3. The CDR3 bases are TGCGCCAGCAGCCCACGGGAAGAAGAGACCCAGTACTTC. Translating gives CASSPREEETQYF.

The sample holds a few counts of this clonotype. The chain carries TRBV21-1 and TRBJ2-1; the table's TRBD1 call for D was not verified on the DNA. TRBV21-1 is a documented pseudogene. The CDR3 is made up of 19 amino acids. CDR3 residues: CASSKDGPRGAFSYNEQFF. The CDR3, as DNA: TGTGCCAGCAGCAAAGATGGCCCCCGGGGGGCTTTCTCCTACAATGAGCAGTTCTTC.

The V and J genes are TRBV7-3 and TRBJ2-1; TRBD1 agrees at 7 bases. V shed 5 bases, J shed 5 bases, and the junction held 12 bases outside the gene matches. The CDR3 covers 16 residues. Germline CDR1 reads SGHTA; CDR2 reads FQGTGA. CDR3 DNA: TGTGCCAGCAGCCTAGAACGACAGGGTTGGGACAATGAGCAGTTCTTC. This gives the protein CASSLERQGWDNEQFF.

This clonotype turned up a few times. The genes are TRBV20-1 and TRBJ1-1; no clear D. Per the germline V gene, CDR1 is DFQATT and CDR2 is SNEGSKA (reference sequence). V was clipped by 0 bases and J by 1 base, with 6 bases between them. CDR3 length: 13 amino acids. The CDR3 protein is CSARDFRNTEAFF. For the CDR3, the DNA is TGCAGTGCTAGAGATTTTAGGAACACTGAAGCTTTCTTT.

This clonotype was detected only a few times. J is TRBJ2-4 and V is TRBV5-1, with D perhaps TRBD1 (6 bases). The germline CDR1 and CDR2 sequences are SGHRS and YFSETQ. Trimming removed 0 bases at V and 6 bases at J, with 10 bases between. CDR3 length: 14 amino acids. CDR3 protein: CASSLVTGPNIQYF. The CDR3 DNA reads as TGCGCCAGCAGCTTGGTAACAGGGCCAAACATTCAGTACTTC. The whole variable domain, filled in from reference TRBV5-1 and TRBJ2-4, reads KAGVTQTPRYLIKTRGQQVTLSCSPISGHRSVSWYQQTPGQGLQFLFEYFSETQRNKGNFPGRFSGRQFSNSRSEMNVSTLELGDSALYLCASSLVTGPNIQYFGAGTRLSVL.

This clonotype was observed a few times. The chain couples TRBV5-1 to TRBJ2-2, with D perhaps matching TRBD1 (6 bases). Trimming pared 0 bases from V and 10 bases from J, leaving 25 bases between. Looked up from germline, CDR1 is SGHRS and CDR2 is YFSETQ. This CDR3 region has 18 residues. The DNA of the CDR3 is TGCGCCAGCAGCTTGGCCCAACCACCGGGACATACAAAAGAGGAGCTGTTTTTT. Amino acids: CASSLAQPPGHTKEELFF.

This clonotype was seen a few times. The V and J genes are TRBV7-2 and TRBJ2-3; TRBD2 matches 7 bases. Germline CDR1 and CDR2: SGHTA and FQGNSA. The CDR3 has 15 amino acids. Germline trimming cut 3 bases from V and 5 bases from J; bases unmatched to any gene: 8. CDR3 in amino acids: CASSFVGGPGDTQYF. DNA of the CDR3: TGTGCCAGCAGCTTTGTGGGAGGGCCGGGAGATACGCAGTATTTT.

CDR3 region: CASSLPGAHGYTF. The CDR3 region has the DNA TGTGCCAGCAGTTTACCGGGGGCCCATGGCTACACCTTC. The gene calls are TRBV12-3 or TRBV12-4 and TRBJ1-2; TRBD1 is a possible D gene (6 bases). The CDR3 has 13 amino acids. V was cut by 2 bases and J by 6 bases, with 10 bases left in between.

The chain employs TRBV7-6 and TRBJ2-5; D possibly corresponds to TRBD1 (6 bases). Germline V CDR1 and CDR2: SGHVS, FNYEAQ. This CDR3 comprises 15 residues. V lost 3 bases and J lost 5, with 16 bases in between. The CDR3 coding sequence is TGTGCCAGCAGCTTCGGGCGCCCAAGGGGGGAGACCCAGTACTTC. Translated, it gives CASSFGRPRGETQYF.

This clonotype showed up many times. V and J are TRBV6-1 and TRBJ1-5; possibly TRBD1 for D (6 bases). CDR3 length equals 16 residues. Trimming removed 5 bases from V and 3 bases from J, with 17 bases in between. The germline V gene encodes CDR1 MNHNS and CDR2 SASEGT. CDR3 coding DNA: TGTGCCAGCAGTCCGCAGGGGACTCTCTCCAATCAGCCCCAGCATTTT. Translating gives CASSPQGTLSNQPQHF.

This clonotype was picked up many times. The rearrangement joins TRBV15 to TRBJ2-1; 10 positions match TRBD2. This CDR3 has 18 residues. The V gene's germline CDR1 is LNHNV and CDR2 YYDKDF (reference sequence). The V and J ends lost 3 bases and 3 bases, in that order; junction bases with no gene match: 11. DNA of the CDR3: TGTGCCACCAGCAGGAAGAGGTACATAGCGGGAGGCTACAATGAGCAGTTCTTC. It is translated as CATSRKRYIAGGYNEQFF. Complete variable domain (other parts from reference TRBV15 and TRBJ2-1): DAMVIQNPRYQVTQFGKPVTLSCSQTLNHNVMYWYQQKSSQAPKLLFHYYDKDFNNEADTPDNFQSRRPNTSFCFLDIRSPGLGDTAMYLCATSRKRYIAGGYNEQFFGPGTRLTVL.

The chain combines TRBV29-1 with TRBJ1-1; 7 bases map to TRBD1. The CDR3 is 14 residues long. V was clipped by 5 bases and J by 6 bases; unmatched bases: 12. In germline, CDR1 is SQVTM, CDR2 ANQGSEA. CDR3 nucleotide sequence: TGCAGCGTTAGTTTGACAGGGCTTAGGGCTGAAGCTTTCTTT. Translated, it gives CSVSLTGLRAEAFF. Supplemented by reference TRBV29-1 and TRBJ1-1, the full variable domain reads SAVISQKPSRDICQRGTSLTIQCQVDSQVTMMFWYRQQPGQSLTLIATANQGSEATYESGFVIDKFPISRPNLTFSTLTVSNMSPEDSSIYLCSVSLTGLRAEAFFGQGTRLTVV.

This clonotype was seen more than once but under ten times. The chain is built from TRBV7-9 and TRBJ2-1; 11 bases map to TRBD2. The CDR3 is 16 residues long. With V trimmed by 5 bases and J by 4 bases, 7 bases remained unmatched. Per the germline V gene, CDR1 is SEHNR and CDR2 is FQNEAQ (reference sequence). The CDR3 DNA sequence: TGTGCCAGCAGCACGCGACTAGCGGGATTGTACAATGAGCAGTTCTTC. It specifies CASSTRLAGLYNEQFF. Complete variable domain (other parts from reference TRBV7-9 and TRBJ2-1): DTGVSQNPRHKITKRGQNVTFRCDPISEHNRLYWYRQTLGQGPEFLTYFQNEAQLEKSRLLSDRFSAERPKGSFSTLEIQRTEQGDSAMYLCASSTRLAGLYNEQFFGPGTRLTVL.